The present T cell receptor (beta chain) was sequenced within a study of blood T cell repertoires in COVID-19. The table came from immunoSEQ multiplex PCR; TCRdb's copy has only in-frame clones and leaves some out. This sample carries around 150,000 clones, approximately 83% of them seen once, and the ten largest clones take roughly 9%. The CDR3 sequence is 13 residues long. V was cut by 9 bases and J by 2 bases, with 14 bases left in between. Germline V gene data show CDR1 as SEHNR and CDR2 as FQNEAQ (reference sequence). The rearrangement links TRBV7-9 to TRBJ2-7, with D maybe TRBD2 (5 bases). The origin of this receptor is a woman aged 80 or over with active or convalescent COVID-19. The specimen was peripheral blood. The CDR3 here is CARRRVRAYEQYF. CDR3 in DNA: TGTGCCAGAAGGCGGGTTCGGGCCTACGAGCAGTACTTC. Full variable domain (missing parts from reference TRBV7-9 and TRBJ2-7): DTGVSQNPRHKITKRGQNVTFRCDPISEHNRLYWYRQTLGQGPEFLTYFQNEAQLEKSRLLSDRFSAERPKGSFSTLEIQRTEQGDSAMYLCARRRVRAYEQYFGPGTRLTVT.